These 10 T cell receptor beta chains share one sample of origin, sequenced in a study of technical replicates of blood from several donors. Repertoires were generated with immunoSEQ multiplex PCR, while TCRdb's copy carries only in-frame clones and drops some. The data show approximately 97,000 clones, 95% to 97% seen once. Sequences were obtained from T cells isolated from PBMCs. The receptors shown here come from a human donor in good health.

CDR3 in amino acids: CASSLWTASGNTIYF. The CDR3 nucleotides are TGCGCCAGCAGCTTGTGGACAGCCTCTGGAAACACCATATATTTT. The chain has TRBV5-1 and TRBJ1-3, with D tentatively TRBD1 (6 bases). V was clipped by 1 base and J by 0 bases, with 8 bases between them. This CDR3 is built from 15 residues. Germline V lookup: CDR1 SGHRS, CDR2 YFSETQ.

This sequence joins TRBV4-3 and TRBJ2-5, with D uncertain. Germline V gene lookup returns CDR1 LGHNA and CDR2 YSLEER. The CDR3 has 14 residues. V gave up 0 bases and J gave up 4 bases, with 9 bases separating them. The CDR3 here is CASSQESGRETQYF. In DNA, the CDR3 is TGCGCCAGCAGCCAAGAATCAGGCCGAGAGACCCAGTACTTC.

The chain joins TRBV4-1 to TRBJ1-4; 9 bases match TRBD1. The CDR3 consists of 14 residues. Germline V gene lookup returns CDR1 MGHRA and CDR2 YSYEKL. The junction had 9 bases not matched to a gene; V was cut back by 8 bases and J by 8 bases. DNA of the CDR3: TGCGCCAGCTACTCCGGGACAGGGAGGGAAAAACTGTTTTTT. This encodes CASYSGTGREKLFF.

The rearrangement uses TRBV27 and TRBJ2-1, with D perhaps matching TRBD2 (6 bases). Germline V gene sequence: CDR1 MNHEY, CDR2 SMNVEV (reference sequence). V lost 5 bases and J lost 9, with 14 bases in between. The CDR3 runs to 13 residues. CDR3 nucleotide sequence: TGTGCCAGCAGTCTGACTAGTTTCGGTGAGCAGTTCTTC. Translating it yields CASSLTSFGEQFF.

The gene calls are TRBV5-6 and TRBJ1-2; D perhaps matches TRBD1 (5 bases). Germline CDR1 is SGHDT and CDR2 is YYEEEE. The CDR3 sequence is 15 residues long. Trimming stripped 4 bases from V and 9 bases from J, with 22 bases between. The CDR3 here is CASSRVESRAASYTF. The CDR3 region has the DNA TGTGCCAGCAGCCGAGTCGAAAGCAGGGCGGCAAGCTACACCTTC.

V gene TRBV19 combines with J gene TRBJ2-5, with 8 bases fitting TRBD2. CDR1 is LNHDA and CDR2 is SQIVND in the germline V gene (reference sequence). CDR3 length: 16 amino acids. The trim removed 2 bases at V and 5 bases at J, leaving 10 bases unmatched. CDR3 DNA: TGTGCCAGTAGTATATTTCGGGGGGGCGCCCGGGAGACCCAGTACTTC. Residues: CASSIFRGGARETQYF. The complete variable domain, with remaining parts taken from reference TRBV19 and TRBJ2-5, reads DGGITQSPKYLFRKEGQNVTLSCEQNLNHDAMYWYRQDPGQGLRLIYYSQIVNDFQKGDIAEGYSVSREKKESFPLTVTSAQKNPTAFYLCASSIFRGGARETQYFGPGTRLLVL.

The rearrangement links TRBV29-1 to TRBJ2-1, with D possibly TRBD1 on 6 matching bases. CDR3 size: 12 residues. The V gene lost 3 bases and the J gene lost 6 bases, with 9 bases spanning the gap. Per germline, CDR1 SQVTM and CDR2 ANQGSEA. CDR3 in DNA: TGCAGCGTTGACTACAGGGCCAATGAGCAGTTCTTC. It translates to CSVDYRANEQFF.

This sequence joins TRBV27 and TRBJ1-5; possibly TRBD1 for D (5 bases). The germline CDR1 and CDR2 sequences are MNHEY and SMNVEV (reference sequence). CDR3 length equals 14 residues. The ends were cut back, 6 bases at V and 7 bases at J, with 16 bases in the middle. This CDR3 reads CASSLDGGGQPQHF. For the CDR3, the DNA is TGTGCCAGCAGCCTGGATGGGGGAGGACAGCCCCAGCATTTT.

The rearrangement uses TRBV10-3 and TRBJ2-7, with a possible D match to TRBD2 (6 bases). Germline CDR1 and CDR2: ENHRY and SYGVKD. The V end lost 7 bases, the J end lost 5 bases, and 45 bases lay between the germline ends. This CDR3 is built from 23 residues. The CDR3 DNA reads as TGTGCCATCAAAGTAGGGGAGACTGGGTTGATTTTAAAACTTCTCGGGGGTAGCGACGAGCAGTACTTC. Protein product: CAIKVGETGLILKLLGGSDEQYF.

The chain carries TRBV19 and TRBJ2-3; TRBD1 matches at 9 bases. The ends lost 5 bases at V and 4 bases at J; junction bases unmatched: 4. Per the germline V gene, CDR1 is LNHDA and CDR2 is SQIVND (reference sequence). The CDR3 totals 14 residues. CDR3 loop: CASSPGQGSDTQYF. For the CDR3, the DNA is TGTGCCAGTAGTCCAGGACAGGGGTCAGATACGCAGTATTTT. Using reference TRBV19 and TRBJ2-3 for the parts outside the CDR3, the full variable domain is DGGITQSPKYLFRKEGQNVTLSCEQNLNHDAMYWYRQDPGQGLRLIYYSQIVNDFQKGDIAEGYSVSREKKESFPLTVTSAQKNPTAFYLCASSPGQGSDTQYFGPGTRLTVL.